This T cell receptor (beta chain) was captured by sequencing in a study of T-cell reconstitution after alpha-beta-depleted transplantation in children. There are a few counts of this clonotype. The CDR3 runs to 12 residues. V was pared by 8 bases and J by 5 bases, with 6 bases of the junction left unmatched. CDR1 SNHLY and CDR2 FYNNEI come from the germline V gene. Researchers prepared the TCRbeta library using unique molecular identifiers, the study reports. One entry per CDR3 protein results from TCRdb running MiXCR on the PCR reads. This table has 500,000 to 650,000 distinct CDR3 sequences, roughly 13% appearing once.

The sequences come from PBMCs, mostly from graft donor cells, collected 360 days after TCRalphabeta/CD19-depleted stem cell transplant. The receptor's source is a male patient aged 10-17 years who had a stem cell transplant for acute myeloid leukemia, so the T cells may come from the graft donor. J is TRBJ2-7 and V is TRBV2; TRBD2 matches 7 bases. The CDR3 DNA reads TGTGCCAGCGGGTGGGGGGGGAACGAGCAGTACTTC. This codes for CASGWGGNEQYF.